These 10 T cell receptor beta chains came from one sample sequenced in a study of shared T cell receptors in the human thymus. The data were produced by immunoSEQ multiplex PCR, yet TCRdb's version contains in-frame clones alone and is incomplete. The sample shows 700,000 to 750,000 clones, around 85% of them seen only once. These same data were also listed under a study on human thymus T cells.

The sequencing sample was made of thymocytes. All receptors come from a girl under three years old with a congenital heart defect.

This clone was found a few times. V usage is TRBV27 and J usage is TRBJ2-1; D is perhaps TRBD1 (5 bases). Germline assignment: CDR1 MNHEY and CDR2 SMNVEV (reference sequence). The V end lost 5 bases, the J end lost 5 bases, and 22 bases lay between the germline ends. The CDR3 has 17 amino acids. The CDR3 spells CASSPPVEGASHNEQFF. DNA of the CDR3: TGTGCCAGCAGTCCGCCTGTTGAAGGGGCCAGCCACAATGAGCAGTTCTTC.

The chain combines TRBV7-6 with TRBJ2-2; TRBD1 matches 7 bases. Looked up from germline, CDR1 is SGHVS and CDR2 is FNYEAQ. The CDR3 has 18 residues. J was trimmed by 8 bases and V by 0 bases; bases with no gene match: 15. The CDR3: CASSLALGQALTAGELFF. The CDR3 DNA follows: TGTGCCAGCAGCTTAGCCCTCGGACAGGCCCTAACAGCTGGGGAGCTGTTTTTT.

This clone was seen a single time. V is TRBV7-9 and J is TRBJ2-5; 7 bases fit TRBD2. This CDR3 contains 15 residues. Germline values: CDR1 SEHNR, CDR2 FQNEAQ (reference sequence). The junction had 6 bases not matched to a gene; V was cut back by 0 bases and J by 5 bases. The CDR3 DNA sequence: TGTGCCAGCAGCTTAGCTGGGGGGGTCGAGGAGACCCAGTACTTC. Translated: CASSLAGGVEETQYF.

The rearrangement uses TRBV4-1 and TRBJ2-3; 8 nucleotides align to TRBD2. V gave up 0 bases and J gave up 8 bases; unmatched junction bases: 10. The CDR3 loop spans 16 amino acids. Germline CDR1 and CDR2: MGHRA and YSYEKL. CDR3 region: CASSQDGGAIRPTQYF. The CDR3 region has the DNA TGCGCCAGCAGCCAAGACGGGGGGGCGATCCGGCCTACGCAGTATTTT.

The J gene is TRBJ2-1, the V gene TRBV6-1, with a weak D call TRBD2 (6 bases). The CDR3 contains 16 residues. V was clipped by 4 bases and J by 0 bases, with 13 bases between them. Germline V lookup: CDR1 MNHNS, CDR2 SASEGT. CDR3 nucleotide sequence: TGTGCCAGCAGTGCGAGGGACTTGTACTCCTACAATGAGCAGTTCTTC. The encoded protein is CASSARDLYSYNEQFF.

The rearrangement uses TRBV10-3 and TRBJ2-5; D ambiguous. The CDR3 extends over 13 amino acids. Germline V gives CDR1 ENHRY, CDR2 SYGVKD. V shed 6 bases and J shed 7 bases, with 15 bases lying between them. CDR3 protein: CAISATGLGTQYF. CDR3 bases: TGTGCCATCAGCGCGACTGGCTTGGGGACCCAGTACTTC.

The chain recombines TRBV19 with TRBJ1-2, with 8 bases lining up with TRBD1. There are 14 residues in the CDR3. V dropped 9 bases and J dropped 4; count of bases not matched to a gene: 10. Germline V lookup: CDR1 LNHDA, CDR2 SQIVND (reference sequence). The CDR3 coding sequence is TGTGCCAGCGACAGGGGCCAGTGGCCCTATGGCTACACCTTC. Translation gives CASDRGQWPYGYTF.

DNA for the CDR3: TGCGCCAGCAGCCATGACAATTTTGGCTCGTCGTCCTATGGCTACACCTTC. It is translated as CASSHDNFGSSSYGYTF. The genes are TRBV4-1 and TRBJ1-2; D is unresolved. From germline, CDR1 is MGHRA and CDR2 YSYEKL. Between the trimmed V and J ends, which lost 3 bases and 4 bases, there was a span of 21 bases. The CDR3 length is 17 residues.

This clone was recorded a few times. This rearrangement joins TRBV4-1 to TRBJ2-3, with no clear D. V gave up 6 bases and J gave up 2 bases, with 3 bases separating them. The germline CDR1 and CDR2 sequences are MGHRA and YSYEKL. This CDR3 region has 11 residues. The CDR3 is CASSITDTQYF. CDR3 nucleotides: TGCGCCAGCAGTATCACAGATACGCAGTATTTT.

The chain joins TRBV5-6 to TRBJ1-2, with 7 bases identical to TRBD1. The CDR3 contains 16 residues. Germline loops: CDR1 SGHDT, CDR2 YYEEEE. Trimming at V came to 4 bases and at J to 3 bases, leaving 12 bases not matched to a gene. The CDR3 DNA sequence: TGTGCCAGCAGCAGTGTGGTAAAAGGGGGCGACTATGGCTACACCTTC. Translated, it gives CASSSVVKGGDYGYTF.